This T cell receptor beta chain was identified in a study of CD8+ T cells in alopecia areata. Study-wide background: Treated individuals took tofacitinib by mouth, 5 to 10 mg twice daily.

Extracted RNA was reverse transcribed, and the resulting cDNA served as sequencing template. The protocol was immunoSEQ multiplex PCR, while the TCRdb copy is restricted to in-frame clones and leaves out a portion. The sample has about 140,000 clones, 85% to 90% seen once. Treatment given: oral pan-JAK inhibitor, 5-10 mg twice daily. PBMCs served as the source from which CD4+ and CD8+ T cells were sorted. Germline V CDR1 and CDR2: MGHRA, YSYEKL. The V gene lost 0 bases and the J gene lost 5 bases, with 10 bases spanning the gap. This CDR3 spans 14 amino acids. This TCR was recovered from a human donor with alopecia areata. Sequencing was performed on CD8+ T cells sorted from blood, taken at week 4, from a patient treated with tofacitinib. The chain employs TRBV4-1 and TRBJ1-1; D remains ambiguous. CDR3 sequence: CASSQDSGWTEAFF. CDR3 bases: TGCGCCAGCAGCCAAGATAGCGGATGGACTGAAGCTTTCTTT.